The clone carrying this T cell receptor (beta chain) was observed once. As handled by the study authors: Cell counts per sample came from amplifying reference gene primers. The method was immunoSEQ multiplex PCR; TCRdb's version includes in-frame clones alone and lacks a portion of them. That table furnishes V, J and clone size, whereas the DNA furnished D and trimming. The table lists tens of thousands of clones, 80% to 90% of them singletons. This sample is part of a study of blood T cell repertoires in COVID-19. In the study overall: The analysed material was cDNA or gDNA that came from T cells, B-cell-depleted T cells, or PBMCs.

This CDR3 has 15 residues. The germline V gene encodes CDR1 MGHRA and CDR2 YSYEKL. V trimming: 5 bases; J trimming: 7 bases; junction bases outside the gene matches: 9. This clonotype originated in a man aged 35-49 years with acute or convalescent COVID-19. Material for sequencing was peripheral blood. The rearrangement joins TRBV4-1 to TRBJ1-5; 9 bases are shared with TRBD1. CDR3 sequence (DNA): TGCGCCAGCAGCTCCGCCGGGACAGGGTTGCAGCCCCAGCATTTT. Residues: CASSSAGTGLQPQHF.